This T cell receptor (beta chain) came from a study of blood T cell repertoires in COVID-19. Study details: COVID-19 samples collected from the United States, Italy and Spain covered acute and convalescent phases. PBMCs, B-cell-depleted T cells, or T cells provided the cDNA or gDNA that made up the material.

As originally analysed: Counts of nucleated cells, estimated from reference gene primer amplification, were obtained. Here immunoSEQ multiplex PCR was the method, and the copy in TCRdb shows in-frame clones only, minus some. V and J calls and clone size are copied from that table; D and trimming were computed from the DNA. This sample has around 51,000 clones, with 86% found just once. Germline CDR1 is LNHNV and CDR2 is YYDKDF (reference sequence). The length of the CDR3 is 15 residues. The ends lost 3 bases at V and 1 base at J; junction bases unmatched: 2. The rearrangement joins TRBV15 to TRBJ2-3; TRBD1 aligns across 9 bases. The sample was peripheral blood. The sequence was collected from an elderly man with active COVID-19. CDR3 amino acids: CATSSRTGGTDTQYF. The DNA for the CDR3 is TGTGCCACCAGCAGCCGGACAGGGGGCACAGATACGCAGTATTTT.